This TCR beta chain comes out of a study of patients and donors after allogeneic stem cell transplantation. The CDR3 is 18 residues long. Per the germline V gene, CDR1 is SGHDN and CDR2 is FVKESK. The V and J ends lost 3 bases and 0 bases respectively, with 19 bases between them. This clonotype appeared many times. MiXCR, run by TCRdb on the RT-PCR reads, gives a single entry per CDR3 protein. Of tens of thousands of distinct CDR3 sequences in the sample, almost 7% were seen once. The sequencing sample was made of blood, either unsorted or a sorted T cell fraction (not recorded which). The chain carries TRBV14 and TRBJ2-3; TRBD2 might be the D (6 bases). The receptor's source is a human donor who was either an allogeneic HSCT recipient or a stem cell or donor lymphocyte infusion donor (not recorded which). It is not recorded whose cells these are; they may come from a transplant donor. CDR3 residues: CASSHRRLAASSTDTQYF. In nucleotides, the CDR3 is TGTGCCAGCAGCCATCGAAGATTAGCGGCCTCGAGCACAGATACGCAGTATTTT.